The 32 T cell receptor beta chains given below trace back to one sample, sequenced in a study of T-cell reconstitution after alpha-beta-depleted transplantation in children. Library preparation (for TCRbeta) was performed with unique molecular identifiers. TCRdb fed the PCR reads into MiXCR, producing one record per CDR3 protein. The table has 440,000 or so distinct CDR3 sequences, over 40% seen once. The source material was PBMCs, sampled before TCRalphabeta/CD19-depleted stem cell transplant. These receptors were obtained from a girl aged 2-15 years with aplastic anemia, due to receive a stem cell transplant.

The V and J genes are TRBV20-1 and TRBJ2-7; TRBD2 agrees at 8 bases. Per the germline V gene, CDR1 is DFQATT and CDR2 is SNEGSKA (reference sequence). The CDR3 runs to 12 residues. The J segment lost 6 bases and the V segment lost 0 bases, leaving 1 base of the junction unmatched. The CDR3 reads CSARELAAEQYF. CDR3 nucleotide sequence: TGCAGTGCTAGAGAACTAGCGGCCGAGCAGTACTTC.

The chain has TRBV12-3 or TRBV12-4 and TRBJ1-1; no definite D call. V lost 3 bases and J 5 bases, leaving 16 bases between the germline ends. The CDR3 length is 15 residues. The CDR3 here is CASSFDSLGRTEAFF. The CDR3 DNA reads as TGTGCCAGCAGTTTTGATTCTCTAGGCCGAACTGAAGCTTTCTTT.

V and J are TRBV12-3 or TRBV12-4 and TRBJ2-1; TRBD2 is a possible D gene (6 bases). The V and J ends lost 7 bases and 9 bases respectively, with 13 bases between them. CDR3 length: 12 residues. The CDR3 nucleotides are TGTGCCAGCACTAAAGGCGGGATTGAGCAGTTCTTC. Protein product: CASTKGGIEQFF.

The chain has TRBV7-8 and TRBJ2-3, with 11 positions matching TRBD1. Germline loops: CDR1 SGHVS, CDR2 FQNEAQ. The CDR3 is 14 residues long. The V segment lost 6 bases and the J segment 4 bases; nucleotides outside the gene matches: 3. CDR3 coding DNA: TGTGCCAGCAGTCCGGGACAGGGGGCAGATACGCAGTATTTT. As protein: CASSPGQGADTQYF.

This clonotype was observed at least ten times. The V call is TRBV7-9, the J call TRBJ2-1; 9 bases align to TRBD1. CDR3 length: 15 residues. Germline V CDR1 and CDR2: SEHNR, FQNEAQ (reference sequence). V dropped 5 bases and J dropped 2; count of bases not matched to a gene: 4. Here the CDR3 DNA reads TGTGCCAGCAGCCTCGGGACAGGGACCTACAATGAGCAGTTCTTC. This sequence encodes CASSLGTGTYNEQFF.

By sample share, this clonotype is medium-sized. This chain uses TRBV5-1 with TRBJ2-7, with no clear D. CDR3 length equals 12 residues. Trimming shortened V by 0 bases and J by 2 bases, and 3 bases separated the two germline ends. CDR1 and CDR2 from the germline V gene are SGHRS and YFSETQ. The CDR3 spells CASSLVPYEQYF. For the CDR3, the DNA is TGCGCCAGCAGCTTGGTTCCCTACGAGCAGTACTTC.

This chain connects TRBV5-1 to TRBJ2-3; no clear D. V dropped 4 bases and J dropped 2 bases, with 8 bases sitting between them. The CDR3 is made up of 13 amino acids. Germline V gene data show CDR1 as SGHRS and CDR2 as YFSETQ. The DNA for the CDR3 is TGCGCCAGCAGCCTTCCGGACACAGATACGCAGTATTTT. Translating it yields CASSLPDTDTQYF. The full variable domain, rest sourced from reference TRBV5-1 and TRBJ2-3, is KAGVTQTPRYLIKTRGQQVTLSCSPISGHRSVSWYQQTPGQGLQFLFEYFSETQRNKGNFPGRFSGRQFSNSRSEMNVSTLELGDSALYLCASSLPDTDTQYFGPGTRLTVL.

The CDR3 region is CASSFTSGNQETQYF. The CDR3, as DNA: TGTGCCAGCAGCTTCACTAGCGGCAATCAAGAGACCCAGTACTTC. This chain uses TRBV11-2 with TRBJ2-5; 8 bases map to TRBD2. Germline V gene sequence: CDR1 SGHAT, CDR2 FQNNGV. The ends lost 3 bases at V and 2 bases at J; junction bases unmatched: 5. This CDR3 has 15 amino acids.

With respect to this clonotype: A single base separates this from a much larger clone, so it may be a read error. The CDR3 coding sequence is TGTGCCATCAGTGAACGGTATGAAGAGATCCAGTACTTC. This sequence encodes CAISERYEEIQYF. V and J are TRBV10-3 and TRBJ2-5; the D is unclear. This CDR3 region has 13 residues. Germline V gene sequence: CDR1 ENHRY, CDR2 SYGVKD.

There are a few counts of this clonotype. This chain uses TRBV20-1 with TRBJ2-1; 16 bases fit TRBD2. Germline trimming cut 3 bases from V and 8 bases from J; bases unmatched to any gene: 4. The CDR3 is 15 residues long. CDR1 and CDR2 from the germline V gene are DFQATT and SNEGSKA (reference sequence). CDR3 loop: CSARAGTSGRDEQFF. In DNA form, the CDR3 reads TGCAGTGCTAGGGCCGGGACTAGCGGGAGGGATGAGCAGTTCTTC.

In this sample, this clonotype turned up a few times. The CDR3 DNA sequence: TGTGCCAGCAGCAGAGTGGCTTTCTTT. Protein: CASSRVAFF. The V and J genes are TRBV7-2 and TRBJ1-1; D is undetermined. The germline V and J ends were trimmed by 5 bases and 11 bases, with 6 bases remaining between them. This CDR3 has 9 amino acids. Per germline, CDR1 SGHTA and CDR2 FQGNSA.

This clonotype has a count of ten or more. The chain has TRBV28 and TRBJ2-1, with 8 nucleotides matching TRBD2. Unmatched junction bases numbered 9, after V lost 5 bases and J lost 6 bases. The CDR3 runs to 15 residues. Per the germline V gene, CDR1 is MDHEN and CDR2 is SYDVKM. This CDR3 reads CASSANSGTFNEQFF. DNA of the CDR3: TGTGCCAGCAGTGCCAATAGCGGGACCTTCAATGAGCAGTTCTTC. The complete variable domain, with remaining parts taken from reference TRBV28 and TRBJ2-1, reads DVKVTQSSRYLVKRTGEKVFLECVQDMDHENMFWYRQDPGLGLRLIYFSYDVKMKEKGDIPEGYSVSREKKERFSLILESASTNQTSMYLCASSANSGTFNEQFFGPGTRLTVL.

This clonotype came up a few times. V and J are TRBV15 and TRBJ2-7, with D tentatively TRBD1 (6 bases). CDR1 is LNHNV, CDR2 YYDKDF, per germline (reference sequence). Trimming removed 0 bases from V and 0 bases from J, with 12 bases in between. The CDR3 loop spans 16 amino acids. The CDR3 is CATSREQGSLSYEQYF. The CDR3 nucleotides read TGTGCCACCAGCAGAGAACAGGGCTCACTCTCCTACGAGCAGTACTTC.

The CDR3 sequence is CASSLTPGLAGVRANTGELFF. The CDR3 DNA sequence: TGTGCCAGCAGTTTAACCCCGGGACTAGCGGGAGTGAGGGCGAACACCGGGGAGCTGTTTTTT. The rearrangement links TRBV28 to TRBJ2-2, with TRBD2 identical over 14 bases. J gave up 0 bases and V 2 bases, and 11 bases lay outside the gene matches. The germline gives CDR1 MDHEN, CDR2 SYDVKM. The CDR3 is made up of 21 amino acids. Full variable domain (outside the CDR3, taken from reference TRBV28 and TRBJ2-2): DVKVTQSSRYLVKRTGEKVFLECVQDMDHENMFWYRQDPGLGLRLIYFSYDVKMKEKGDIPEGYSVSREKKERFSLILESASTNQTSMYLCASSLTPGLAGVRANTGELFFGEGSRLTVL.

CDR3 residues: CASSVDSSGGDYNEQFF. CDR3 bases: TGCGCCAGCAGCGTAGATAGTAGCGGGGGAGACTACAATGAGCAGTTCTTC. The chain employs TRBV4-1 and TRBJ2-1, with 9 nucleotides matching TRBD2. The CDR3 sequence is 17 residues long. Trimming at V came to 5 bases and at J to 3 bases, leaving 11 bases not matched to a gene. CDR1 is MGHRA, CDR2 YSYEKL, per germline.

The J gene is TRBJ2-5, the V gene TRBV2, with TRBD2 matching over 7 bases. Germline CDR1 SNHLY, CDR2 FYNNEI. Trimming removed 3 bases from V and 4 bases from J; junction bases left unmatched: 11. The CDR3 has 16 residues. The CDR3 sequence is CASSDPRGPGGETQYF. In DNA, the CDR3 is TGTGCCAGCAGTGATCCCCGTGGGCCGGGAGGAGAGACCCAGTACTTC.

Notes on this clonotype: Just one base apart from a much larger clone, this may be a read error. V is TRBV7-2 and J is TRBJ2-7; TRBD1 might be the D (5 bases). In germline, CDR1 is SGHTA, CDR2 FQGNSA. This CDR3 comprises 12 residues. V was cut by 5 bases and J by 5 bases, with 10 bases left in between. CDR3 sequence: CASSHPGNEQYF. CDR3 DNA sequence: TGTGCCAGCAGCCATCCAGGGAACGAGCAGTACTTC.

A single count supports this clonotype. Here the CDR3 DNA reads TGTGCCAGCAGCCTAGGGAAGACCGGGGAGCTGTTTTTT. Translating gives CASSLGKTGELFF. The chain links TRBV6-1 to TRBJ2-2; D is uncertain. The germline V gene has CDR1 MNHNS and CDR2 SASEGT. V was shortened by 6 bases and J by 5 bases, with 10 bases between the two germline ends. The CDR3 loop spans 13 amino acids.

The chain employs TRBV12-3 or TRBV12-4 and TRBJ2-3; 11 bases match TRBD2. The CDR3 consists of 17 residues. The ends lost 5 bases at V and 4 bases at J; junction bases unmatched: 11. The CDR3 nucleotides read TGTGCCAGCAGTCCCGAGGAGGGACTAGCGGTCCCAGATACGCAGTATTTT. It translates to CASSPEEGLAVPDTQYF.

The sample holds one count of this clonotype. This chain connects TRBV6-1 to TRBJ2-7; no clear D. Trimming took 5 bases from V and 2 from J, leaving 16 bases between them. This CDR3 comprises 15 residues. Germline V gene lookup returns CDR1 MNHNS and CDR2 SASEGT. CDR3 residues: CASSHTGSGTYEQYF. The CDR3 nucleotides are TGTGCCAGCAGTCATACGGGTAGTGGCACCTACGAGCAGTACTTC.

The chain recombines TRBV11-2 with TRBJ1-2; 7 bases line up with TRBD1. There are 13 residues in the CDR3. J was trimmed by 8 bases and V by 4 bases; bases with no gene match: 7. Looked up from germline, CDR1 is SGHAT and CDR2 is FQNNGV. The CDR3: CASSWGTVRGYTF. The CDR3 coding sequence is TGTGCCAGCAGCTGGGGGACAGTTAGGGGCTACACCTTC.

The chain is built from TRBV27 and TRBJ1-4, with a possible D match to TRBD1 (6 bases). The V end was cut by 5 bases, the J end by 0 bases, with 13 bases between. CDR1 is MNHEY and CDR2 is SMNVEV in the germline V gene (reference sequence). This CDR3 has 16 amino acids. CDR3 sequence reads: CASSPGTHPTNEKLFF. In DNA form, the CDR3 reads TGTGCCAGCAGTCCAGGGACACACCCAACTAATGAAAAACTGTTTTTT. The variable domain in full, completed from reference TRBV27 and TRBJ1-4, reads EAQVTQNPRYLITVTGKKLTVTCSQNMNHEYMSWYRQDPGLGLRQIYYSMNVEVTDKGDVPEGYKVSRKEKRNFPLILESPSPNQTSLYFCASSPGTHPTNEKLFFGSGTQLSVL.

This chain uses TRBV4-2 with TRBJ2-7; possible D gene TRBD2, 5 bases. Germline CDR1 LGHNA, CDR2 YNFKEQ. The CDR3 length is 13 residues. V was clipped by 1 base and J by 5 bases, with 9 bases between them. Here the CDR3 reads CASSQGNGNEQYF. CDR3 nucleotides: TGTGCCAGCAGCCAAGGTAACGGGAACGAGCAGTACTTC.

V gene TRBV29-1 combines with J gene TRBJ2-3, with a possible D match to TRBD2 (6 bases). Trimming pared 4 bases from V and 4 bases from J, leaving 15 bases between. There are 14 residues in the CDR3. CDR1 is SQVTM and CDR2 is ANQGSEA in the germline V gene. DNA for the CDR3: TGCAGCGTTGGGTCTAGCGACTCCTCAGATACGCAGTATTTT. Protein sequence: CSVGSSDSSDTQYF.

This clonotype was counted a few times. The chain uses TRBV10-2 and TRBJ2-7, with D possibly matching TRBD2 (6 bases). The CDR3 is made up of 15 amino acids. From germline, CDR1 is WSHSY and CDR2 SAAADI. V was shortened by 8 bases and J by 3 bases, with 20 bases between the two germline ends. CDR3 nucleotides: TGCGCCAGCCAAAGGGACTCGAGGGGCTTCTACGAGCAGTACTTC. Translating it yields CASQRDSRGFYEQYF.

The J gene is TRBJ2-1, the V gene TRBV5-1; 8 nucleotides match TRBD2. The CDR3 contains 15 residues. The junction had 11 bases not matched to a gene; V was cut back by 7 bases and J by 5 bases. From germline, CDR1 is SGHRS and CDR2 YFSETQ. For the CDR3, the DNA is TGCGCCAGCTCCTTGAGCGGGAGCAGCGACAATGAGCAGTTCTTC. Protein product: CASSLSGSSDNEQFF.

The gene calls are TRBV7-9 and TRBJ1-5; D gene ambiguous. There are 15 residues in the CDR3. The ends were cut back, 5 bases at V and 1 base at J, with 12 bases in the middle. CDR1 is SEHNR, CDR2 FQNEAQ, per germline (reference sequence). CDR3 nucleotide sequence: TGTGCCAGCAGCCCCGGGGTGGGGAGCAATCAGCCCCAGCATTTT. Protein product: CASSPGVGSNQPQHF.

V gene TRBV7-3 combines with J gene TRBJ2-2; a weak D match, TRBD1 (5 bases). The CDR3 has 14 amino acids. Germline lookup yields CDR1 SGHTA and CDR2 FQGTGA. V shed 4 bases and J shed 4 bases, with 10 bases lying between them. Written as DNA, the CDR3 is TGTGCCAGCAGCTCGGACATCTTCACCGGGGAGCTGTTTTTT. It translates to CASSSDIFTGELFF.

This chain links TRBV29-1 with TRBJ2-1; possible D gene TRBD1, 5 bases. This CDR3 spans 14 amino acids. V lost 4 bases and J 0 bases, leaving 10 bases between the germline ends. CDR1 and CDR2 (germline): SQVTM, ANQGSEA. DNA for the CDR3: TGCAGCGTTGTTCAGGGAAGCTCCTACAATGAGCAGTTCTTC. Protein product: CSVVQGSSYNEQFF.

This clonotype has at least ten counts. The chain combines TRBV5-1 with TRBJ2-1; D tentatively reads TRBD1 or TRBD2 (6 bases each). Deletions cut 5 bases from V and 4 bases from J, with 22 bases between. CDR1 and CDR2 from the germline V gene are SGHRS and YFSETQ. CDR3 length: 17 residues. The CDR3 nucleotides read TGCGCCAGCAGTCGACCTAGCGTGGGGACACAGTACAATGAGCAGTTCTTC. As protein: CASSRPSVGTQYNEQFF.

This clonotype turned up a few times. The chain combines TRBV6-2 or TRBV6-3 with TRBJ2-2; D might be TRBD1 (6 bases). The CDR3 is made up of 15 amino acids. Germline V gene sequence: CDR1 MNHEY, CDR2 SVGEGT. The ends were cut back, 0 bases at V and 5 bases at J, with 10 bases in the middle. The DNA of the CDR3 is TGTGCCAGCAGTTACTCTCCAAGGGGGACCGGGGAGCTGTTTTTT. Protein sequence: CASSYSPRGTGELFF.

The chain links TRBV7-2 to TRBJ2-5, with D perhaps matching TRBD1 or TRBD2 (5 bases each). The CDR3 sequence is 13 residues long. V lost 5 bases to trimming and J lost 5 bases, with 12 bases between them. Germline CDR1 SGHTA, CDR2 FQGNSA. CDR3 amino acids: CASSAGWGETQYF. CDR3 DNA sequence: TGTGCCAGCAGCGCCGGGTGGGGGGAGACCCAGTACTTC.